This T cell receptor (beta chain) was sequenced in a study of human T cells and chemical hapten exposure. Study overall: Skin on the upper inner arm, approximately 2 cm by approximately 2 cm in size, was sensitized with 2% DPC.

TCRdb ran MiXCR on the RACE reads and lists one entry per CDR3 protein. Altogether under 100,000 distinct CDR3 sequences are present, less than 11% being singletons, with the ten largest covering less than 5%. Whole-study findings and limits: DPC sensitization did not alter TCRs above 1 in 1000 frequency. Controls formed significantly fewer large CDR3 similarity clusters than expanded TCRs did.

Note on this clonotype: Its antigen remains unknown.

This CDR3 comprises 15 residues. CDR1 and CDR2 from the germline V gene are DFQATT and SNEGSKA (reference sequence). Unmatched junction bases numbered 12, after V lost 2 bases and J lost 7 bases. The time point denotes: patch test 2, 6 weeks after DPC sensitization. The sample's treatment: therapeutic diphenylcyclopropenone sensitization with weekly scalp DPC. The material sequenced was whole blood, taken in connection with sensitization to the hapten diphenylcyclopropenone (DPC). The TCR was taken from a woman aged 50 to 60 with alopecia areata. Some clones in this sample may be carry-over from other donors' samples. The chain employs TRBV20-1 and TRBJ2-5; 8 positions agree with TRBD1. CDR3 bases: TGCAGTGCTAGACACCCCGGGCAGGGGGCTAGGACCCAGTACTTC. Protein product: CSARHPGQGARTQYF.